Below, 28 T cell receptor beta chains from the same sample are listed, as sequenced in a study of CD8 T cells in ankylosing spondylitis. TCRdb analysed the 5' RACE reads with MiXCR anew, one entry per CDR3 protein. The table lists about 240,000 distinct CDR3 sequences, 8.2% of them singletons, with more than 4% in the top ten. Material for sequencing was blood, either unsorted or a sorted T cell fraction (not recorded which). These receptor sequences come from a female donor with ankylosing spondylitis or in good health (not recorded which).

This clonotype has a count of ten or more. The chain couples TRBV21-1 to TRBJ2-2; the DNA was not used to check the table's D call, TRBD1. TRBV21-1 is tagged as a pseudogene. This CDR3 is 15 amino acids long. The CDR3 region has the DNA TGTGCCAGCCTCGGACAGTCCTCGAACACCGGGGAGCTGTTTTTT. This translates into CASLGQSSNTGELFF.

This clonotype was counted at least ten times. The chain is built from TRBV20-1 and TRBJ2-1; TRBD2 aligns across 9 bases. This CDR3 spans 14 amino acids. From germline, CDR1 is DFQATT and CDR2 SNEGSKA (reference sequence). V shed 6 bases and J 3 bases; nucleotides not matched to a gene: 6. The CDR3 region has the DNA TGCAGTGCGCACTCTAGCGGGAACTACAATGAGCAGTTCTTC. Translated: CSAHSSGNYNEQFF.

The chain uses TRBV7-2 and TRBJ2-1; D may correspond to TRBD1 or TRBD2 (5 bases each). Trimming left V 6 bases short and J 0 bases short, with 15 bases between. Germline loops: CDR1 SGHTA, CDR2 FQGNSA. This CDR3 comprises 16 residues. Written as DNA, the CDR3 is TGTGCCAGCAGATTGTGGGGGACGAACTCCTACAATGAGCAGTTCTTC. This translates into CASRLWGTNSYNEQFF.

This clonotype was observed at least ten times. The gene calls are TRBV24-1 and TRBJ2-4; 7 bases line up with TRBD1. The germline V gene encodes CDR1 KGHDR and CDR2 SFDVKD. V shed 6 bases and J 5 bases; nucleotides not matched to a gene: 9. The CDR3 spans 15 residues. The chain's CDR3 is CATSTGQTAENIQYF. CDR3 DNA: TGTGCCACCAGTACGGGACAGACAGCAGAAAACATTCAGTACTTC.

This clonotype was seen repeatedly, ten times or more. J is TRBJ2-4 and V is TRBV5-1; 7 bases align to TRBD1. The V gene's germline CDR1 is SGHRS and CDR2 YFSETQ. The CDR3 runs to 17 residues. J gave up 1 base and V 0 bases, and 7 bases lay outside the gene matches. The CDR3 coding sequence is TGCGCCAGCAGCTTGGTAGGGGGCTGGGCCGCCAAAAACATTCAGTACTTC. It translates to CASSLVGGWAAKNIQYF.

This clonotype has only a few counts. The V call is TRBV25-1, the J call TRBJ1-5; D call uncertain. CDR3 length equals 11 residues. Trimming pared 5 bases from V and 4 bases from J, leaving 3 bases between. Germline loops: CDR1 MGHDK, CDR2 SYGVNS. CDR3 sequence: CASSQNQPQHF. In nucleotides, the CDR3 is TGTGCCAGCAGTCAAAATCAGCCCCAGCATTTT.

This clonotype has a count of ten or more. The V and J genes are TRBV27 and TRBJ1-2, with 7 bases fitting TRBD1. With 2 bases clipped from V and 4 bases from J, the junction kept 7 bases outside the gene matches. The CDR3 sequence is 15 residues long. Germline CDR1 is MNHEY and CDR2 is SMNVEV (reference sequence). The CDR3 here is CASSLAGGRLYGYTF. CDR3 nucleotides: TGTGCCAGCAGTTTAGCAGGGGGTCGCCTCTATGGCTACACCTTC.

This clonotype showed up many times. V usage is TRBV20-1 and J usage is TRBJ2-5; 9 nucleotides match TRBD1. This CDR3 contains 14 residues. CDR1 is DFQATT, CDR2 SNEGSKA, per germline (reference sequence). V lost 6 bases, J lost 2 bases, and 7 bases stayed unmatched. CDR3 loop: CSAAGTGLQETQYF. In DNA form, the CDR3 reads TGCAGTGCGGCCGGGACAGGGCTACAAGAGACCCAGTACTTC.

This clonotype was counted between two and nine times. V is TRBV6-1 and J is TRBJ2-7; possibly TRBD1 or TRBD2 for D (5 bases each). Germline V gene sequence: CDR1 MNHNS, CDR2 SASEGT. The CDR3 loop spans 15 amino acids. Trimming shortened V by 5 bases and J by 1 base, and 15 bases separated the two germline ends. Here the CDR3 reads CASSLAEGISYEQYF. The CDR3 DNA reads TGTGCCAGCAGTCTCGCCGAGGGGATTTCCTACGAGCAGTACTTC.

This clonotype has a count of ten or more. The V gene is TRBV6-5, the J gene TRBJ1-2; D call uncertain. The CDR3 is made up of 13 amino acids. The V end lost 4 bases, the J end lost 4 bases, and 10 bases lay between the germline ends. Per the germline V gene, CDR1 is MNHEY and CDR2 is SVGAGI. The CDR3 DNA is TGTGCCAGCAGTTCTCGGGCTCGCTATGGCTACACCTTC. Protein sequence: CASSSRARYGYTF.

Ten or more counts support this clonotype. The V and J genes are TRBV11-2 and TRBJ2-5, with D possibly being TRBD1 (6 bases). The germline CDR1 and CDR2 sequences are SGHAT and FQNNGV. The CDR3 spans 14 residues. V lost 5 bases and J 7 bases, leaving 17 bases between the germline ends. Here the CDR3 DNA reads TGTGCCAGCAGCCCCCTCTGGCAGGGGACGACCCAGTACTTC. Translation: CASSPLWQGTTQYF.

Ten or more counts support this clonotype. This rearrangement joins TRBV10-3 to TRBJ1-1; D ambiguous. Germline CDR1 is ENHRY and CDR2 is SYGVKD. The V and J ends lost 2 bases and 4 bases respectively, with 8 bases between them. The CDR3 covers 13 residues. CDR3: CAISEVLTTEAFF. In DNA form, the CDR3 reads TGTGCCATCAGTGAGGTGTTGACCACTGAAGCTTTCTTT.

Ten or more counts support this clonotype. The chain has TRBV4-3 and TRBJ2-7, with TRBD2 identical over 13 bases. The CDR3 contains 15 residues. The germline gives CDR1 LGHNA, CDR2 YSLEER. The J segment lost 5 bases and the V segment lost 8 bases, leaving 9 bases of the junction unmatched. CDR3 loop: CASRRTSGSSNEQYF. CDR3 nucleotide sequence: TGCGCCAGCCGAAGGACTAGCGGGAGTTCTAACGAGCAGTACTTC.

This clonotype was seen many times. The chain is built from TRBV9 and TRBJ2-7; D possibly uses TRBD1 or TRBD2 (5 bases each). This CDR3 has 14 residues. V shed 4 bases and J shed 5 bases, with 16 bases lying between them. Germline V gives CDR1 SGDLS, CDR2 YYNGEE. CDR3 DNA sequence: TGTGCCAGCAGCACGGGACCGCGAACCCACGAGCAGTACTTC. Its translation: CASSTGPRTHEQYF. The variable domain in full, completed from reference TRBV9 and TRBJ2-7, reads DSGVTQTPKHLITATGQRVTLRCSPRSGDLSVYWYQQSLDQGLQFLIQYYNGEERAKGNILERFSAQQFPDLHSELNLSSLELGDSALYFCASSTGPRTHEQYFGPGTRLTVT.

This clonotype was observed at least ten times. The chain links TRBV4-3 to TRBJ2-5, with D unclear. V was pared by 4 bases and J by 5 bases, with 14 bases between. This CDR3 comprises 14 residues. CDR1 LGHNA and CDR2 YSLEER come from the germline V gene. The CDR3 loop is CASSLQLGYETQYF. The CDR3 DNA reads TGCGCCAGCAGCCTACAACTGGGGTACGAGACCCAGTACTTC.

This clonotype was picked up many times. The V gene is TRBV12-3 or TRBV12-4, the J gene TRBJ1-1; 7 positions match TRBD1. The trim removed 7 bases at V and 1 base at J, leaving 21 bases unmatched. The length of the CDR3 is 19 residues. CDR3 region: CASTPNWGQSEGANTEAFF. As DNA, the CDR3 is TGTGCCAGCACCCCAAATTGGGGGCAGTCCGAGGGGGCGAACACTGAAGCTTTCTTT.

This clonotype was counted many times. This chain links TRBV4-2 with TRBJ2-3; the D gene is possibly TRBD2 (6 bases). Germline CDR1 LGHNA, CDR2 YNFKEQ. The ends were cut back, 5 bases at V and 0 bases at J, with 18 bases in the middle. The CDR3 contains 17 residues. DNA of the CDR3: TGTGCCAGCAGCGCCGTCGGCGGGGCAATGAGCACAGATACGCAGTATTTT. This encodes CASSAVGGAMSTDTQYF.

There are many counts of this clonotype. The chain links TRBV7-2 to TRBJ2-5; no firm D call. The CDR3 spans 14 residues. The V end lost 1 base, the J end lost 4 bases, and 10 bases lay between the germline ends. CDR1 SGHTA and CDR2 FQGNSA come from the germline V gene. The CDR3: CASSLGGHLETQYF. CDR3 coding DNA: TGTGCCAGCAGCTTAGGTGGTCACTTAGAGACCCAGTACTTC.

This clonotype was recorded many times. V and J are TRBV15 and TRBJ1-6, with a weak D call TRBD1 (5 bases). V was pared by 9 bases and J by 4 bases, with 10 bases between. The CDR3 runs to 13 residues. Germline lookup yields CDR1 LNHNV and CDR2 YYDKDF (reference sequence). The CDR3 sequence is CATGHTYNSPLHF. Written as DNA, the CDR3 is TGTGCCACTGGACACACTTATAATTCACCCCTCCACTTT. Complete variable domain (other parts from reference TRBV15 and TRBJ1-6): DAMVIQNPRYQVTQFGKPVTLSCSQTLNHNVMYWYQQKSSQAPKLLFHYYDKDFNNEADTPDNFQSRRPNTSFCFLDIRSPGLGDTAMYLCATGHTYNSPLHFGNGTRLTVT.

This clonotype was recorded many times. This chain connects TRBV19 to TRBJ2-2; the D is unclear. Trimming removed 3 bases at V and 5 bases at J, with 4 bases between. The CDR3 runs to 12 residues. Germline CDR1 reads LNHDA; CDR2 reads SQIVND (reference sequence). The CDR3 nucleotides read TGTGCCAGTAGTATCTATACCGGGGAGCTGTTTTTT. Its translation: CASSIYTGELFF.

In its sample, this clonotype was seen many times. The V and J genes are TRBV29-1 and TRBJ2-1, with no clear D. The CDR3 contains 12 residues. Trimming removed 4 bases at V and 0 bases at J, with 4 bases between. Germline V CDR1 and CDR2: SQVTM, ANQGSEA. CDR3 in amino acids: CSVVVSYNEQFF. In DNA, the CDR3 is TGCAGCGTTGTGGTCTCCTACAATGAGCAGTTCTTC.

This clonotype has a count of ten or more. The chain has TRBV18 and TRBJ2-5, with D uncertain. Germline lookup yields CDR1 KGHSH and CDR2 LQKENI. The CDR3 contains 15 residues. The V gene lost 2 bases and the J gene lost 4 bases, with 14 bases spanning the gap. CDR3 region: CASSPDLSARETQYF. CDR3 DNA sequence: TGTGCCAGCTCACCAGATCTCTCAGCGAGAGAGACCCAGTACTTC. Together with reference TRBV18 and TRBJ2-5, the CDR3 gives the full variable domain: NAGVMQNPRHLVRRRGQEARLRCSPMKGHSHVYWYRQLPEEGLKFMVYLQKENIIDESGMPKERFSAEFPKEGPSILRIQQVVRGDSAAYFCASSPDLSARETQYFGPGTRLLVL.

This clonotype was found many times. The rearrangement links TRBV20-1 to TRBJ2-2; D might be TRBD1 or TRBD2, each matching 5 bases. V was cut by 0 bases and J by 1 base, with 12 bases left in between. There are 16 residues in the CDR3. Germline CDR1 reads DFQATT; CDR2 reads SNEGSKA (reference sequence). In DNA form, the CDR3 reads TGCAGTGCTAGAGATAACACGGGGCGGAACACCGGGGAGCTGTTTTTT. Its translation: CSARDNTGRNTGELFF.

The gene calls are TRBV11-2 and TRBJ2-1; D may be TRBD1 (6 bases). Deletions cut 1 base from V and 12 bases from J, with 16 bases between. CDR1 and CDR2 from the germline V gene are SGHAT and FQNNGV. This CDR3 is built from 14 residues. Here the CDR3 reads CASSLASNPRGQFF. The CDR3 DNA is TGTGCCAGCAGCTTAGCAAGCAACCCCAGGGGGCAGTTCTTC. Full variable domain (rest looked up from reference TRBV11-2 and TRBJ2-1): EAGVAQSPRYKIIEKRQSVAFWCNPISGHATLYWYQQILGQGPKLLIQFQNNGVVDDSQLPKDRFSAERLKGVDSTLKIQPAKLEDSAVYLCASSLASNPRGQFFGPGTRLTVL.

There are many counts of this clonotype. CDR3 bases: TGTGCCAGCACTGCCGACATGAACACTGAAGCTTTCTTT. Translation: CASTADMNTEAFF. The V call is TRBV25-1, the J call TRBJ1-1; D is ambiguous. This CDR3 region has 13 residues. V lost 7 bases and J 0 bases, leaving 9 bases between the germline ends. Germline assignment: CDR1 MGHDK and CDR2 SYGVNS.

Many counts were recorded for this clonotype. This chain links TRBV28 with TRBJ2-5, with 7 nucleotides matching TRBD2. The V gene end was trimmed by 3 bases and the J gene end by 5 bases; junction bases not matched to a gene: 3. CDR1 and CDR2 from the germline V gene are MDHEN and SYDVKM. CDR3 length: 13 amino acids. The CDR3 DNA follows: TGTGCCAGCAGTTTGGTGGGAGGGGAGACCCAGTACTTC. It encodes CASSLVGGETQYF. Based on the CDR3 plus reference TRBV28 and TRBJ2-5, the full variable domain is DVKVTQSSRYLVKRTGEKVFLECVQDMDHENMFWYRQDPGLGLRLIYFSYDVKMKEKGDIPEGYSVSREKKERFSLILESASTNQTSMYLCASSLVGGETQYFGPGTRLLVL.

Ten or more counts support this clonotype. The rearrangement links TRBV2 to TRBJ1-2, with D possibly matching TRBD1 (5 bases). The V end lost 4 bases, the J end lost 1 base, and 16 bases lay between the germline ends. Germline CDR1 and CDR2: SNHLY and FYNNEI. This CDR3 comprises 16 residues. CDR3 coding DNA: TGTGCCAGCAGTGTGGGGGGATCCCGACTTAACTATGGCTACACCTTC. Its protein is CASSVGGSRLNYGYTF.

This clonotype has at least ten counts. The chain is built from TRBV11-2 and TRBJ2-2; 9 bases are a match to TRBD2. CDR3 length equals 18 residues. The J segment lost 4 bases and the V segment lost 0 bases, leaving 9 bases of the junction unmatched. Per the germline V gene, CDR1 is SGHAT and CDR2 is FQNNGV. DNA for the CDR3: TGTGCCAGCAGCTTAGATCATCGGCTAGCGGGATCCACCGGGGAGCTGTTTTTT. It encodes CASSLDHRLAGSTGELFF.